A single sample gave rise to the 17 T cell receptor beta chains below, sequenced in a study of blood T cell repertoires in COVID-19. Sequencing used immunoSEQ multiplex PCR; TCRdb keeps in-frame clones, though not all of them. The table records a few hundred thousand clones, roughly 85% of them present only once. Sequencing was done on a sample of peripheral blood. These receptors all come from a woman aged 18-29 years with acute or convalescent COVID-19.

The chain links TRBV7-2 to TRBJ2-1; TRBD2 matches 8 bases. This CDR3 has 15 residues. The germline V gene has CDR1 SGHTA and CDR2 FQGNSA. The V and J ends lost 5 bases and 8 bases, in that order; junction bases with no gene match: 11. DNA of the CDR3: TGTGCCAGCAGCCTCGGACTAGCCGGGACGGATGAGCAGTTCTTC. Protein: CASSLGLAGTDEQFF. The full variable domain, with the rest looked up from reference TRBV7-2 and TRBJ2-1, is GAGVSQSPSNKVTEKGKDVELRCDPISGHTALYWYRQSLGQGLEFLIYFQGNSAPDKSGLPSDRFSAERTGGSVSTLTIQRTQQEDSAVYLCASSLGLAGTDEQFFGPGTRLTVL.

V and J are TRBV9 and TRBJ2-7; weak D call: TRBD2 (6 bases). The germline CDR1 and CDR2 sequences are SGDLS and YYNGEE. V was clipped by 3 bases and J by 3 bases, with 13 bases between them. The CDR3 extends over 14 amino acids. The CDR3 nucleotides read TGTGCCAGCAGCGAGGGACTTGGACTCTACGAGCAGTACTTC. It yields the protein CASSEGLGLYEQYF.

This clone has only a few counts. This sequence joins TRBV19 and TRBJ2-3; D is undetermined. The CDR3 contains 13 residues. Germline CDR1 reads LNHDA; CDR2 reads SQIVND (reference sequence). V lost 6 bases, J lost 5 bases, and 12 bases lay in between. In DNA, the CDR3 is TGTGCCAGTAGCTATCCACCCCTAGATACGCAGTATTTT. Translated, it gives CASSYPPLDTQYF.

This clone was observed once. V usage is TRBV5-4 and J usage is TRBJ2-1; TRBD2 agrees at 13 bases. The trim removed 3 bases at V and 0 bases at J, leaving 6 bases unmatched. This CDR3 has 18 amino acids. Germline V gene sequence: CDR1 SGHNT, CDR2 YYREEE (reference sequence). The CDR3 DNA reads TGTGCCAGCAGCTATCCCGGGACTAGCGGGACCTCCTACAATGAGCAGTTCTTC. This sequence encodes CASSYPGTSGTSYNEQFF. The full variable domain, rest sourced from reference TRBV5-4 and TRBJ2-1, is ETGVTQSPTHLIKTRGQQVTLRCSSQSGHNTVSWYQQALGQGPQFIFQYYREEENGRGNFPPRFSGLQFPNYSSELNVNALELDDSALYLCASSYPGTSGTSYNEQFFGPGTRLTVL.

This chain connects TRBV25-1 to TRBJ1-2, with a weak D call TRBD1 (6 bases). Germline values: CDR1 MGHDK, CDR2 SYGVNS. The CDR3 extends over 12 amino acids. Trimming cost V 5 bases and J 4 bases, with 8 bases left between them. For the CDR3, the DNA is TGTGCCAGCAGTCTACAGGGCTATGGCTACACCTTC. Translated, it gives CASSLQGYGYTF.

V usage is TRBV25-1 and J usage is TRBJ1-5; the D is unclear. Germline-derived CDR1 and CDR2 are MGHDK and SYGVNS. The V and J ends lost 3 bases and 0 bases respectively, with 6 bases between them. This CDR3 is 14 amino acids long. As DNA, the CDR3 is TGTGCCAGCAGTGATCTGTATAGCAATCAGCCCCAGCATTTT. This encodes CASSDLYSNQPQHF.

J is TRBJ1-5 and V is TRBV6-1; D uncertain. Trimming cost V 1 base and J 5 bases, with 12 bases left between them. Germline V gene data show CDR1 as MNHNS and CDR2 as SASEGT. The CDR3 covers 15 residues. The CDR3 protein is CASSEGGQKYQPQHF. The CDR3 region has the DNA TGTGCCAGCAGTGAAGGTGGTCAGAAGTATCAGCCCCAGCATTTT.

V gene TRBV19 combines with J gene TRBJ2-7, with 9 bases lining up with TRBD1. V shed 3 bases and J 6 bases; nucleotides not matched to a gene: 9. The CDR3 runs to 15 residues. Germline V gives CDR1 LNHDA, CDR2 SQIVND (reference sequence). The CDR3 nucleotides are TGTGCCAGTAGTATGGTGCGGGACAGGGCGTCCGAGCAGTACTTC. This encodes CASSMVRDRASEQYF.

V is TRBV7-3 and J is TRBJ1-2; 10 bases line up with TRBD1. The CDR3 loop spans 15 amino acids. Germline lookup yields CDR1 SGHTA and CDR2 FQGTGA. V trimming: 5 bases; J trimming: 7 bases; junction bases outside the gene matches: 10. Here the CDR3 reads CASSPGDRGGGGYTF. DNA for the CDR3: TGTGCCAGCAGCCCCGGGGACAGGGGAGGCGGTGGCTACACCTTC.

The V gene is TRBV7-9, the J gene TRBJ2-7; a possible D gene is TRBD1 (6 bases). V was pared by 7 bases and J by 4 bases, with 14 bases between. Germline assignment: CDR1 SEHNR and CDR2 FQNEAQ (reference sequence). This CDR3 is 13 amino acids long. CDR3 region: CASTGNRVYEQYF. The CDR3 region has the DNA TGTGCCAGCACCGGGAACAGGGTTTACGAGCAGTACTTC.

The chain combines TRBV10-2 with TRBJ2-7; tentative D call: TRBD1 (5 bases). V shed 6 bases and J shed 4 bases, with 16 bases lying between them. The CDR3 consists of 14 residues. Germline V gene data show CDR1 as WSHSY and CDR2 as SAAADI. The CDR3 DNA is TGCGCCAGCAGATATGGCCAGGGTTCGTACGAGCAGTACTTC. It is translated as CASRYGQGSYEQYF.

This sequence joins TRBV27 and TRBJ1-5; TRBD1 matches at 7 bases. The CDR3 loop spans 13 amino acids. Germline trimming cut 5 bases from V and 5 bases from J; bases unmatched to any gene: 3. Germline loops: CDR1 MNHEY, CDR2 SMNVEV (reference sequence). Written as DNA, the CDR3 is TGTGCCAGCAGTAAGGACAGGTATCAGCCCCAGCATTTT. It codes for CASSKDRYQPQHF.

V usage is TRBV4-3 and J usage is TRBJ2-2; D remains ambiguous. The CDR3 runs to 16 residues. Trimming removed 0 bases from V and 0 bases from J, with 8 bases in between. CDR1 is LGHNA and CDR2 is YSLEER in the germline V gene. CDR3 coding DNA: TGCGCCAGCAGCCAAGATGTCGCGCCGAACACCGGGGAGCTGTTTTTT. Residues: CASSQDVAPNTGELFF.

The J gene is TRBJ2-4, the V gene TRBV9; tentatively, D is TRBD2 (6 bases). Germline-derived CDR1 and CDR2 are SGDLS and YYNGEE. The V end lost 0 bases, the J end lost 1 base, and 17 bases lay between the germline ends. This CDR3 is 18 amino acids long. The CDR3 sequence is CASSVGSGPSSAKNIQYF. The CDR3 DNA reads as TGTGCCAGCAGCGTAGGCAGCGGGCCAAGCTCTGCCAAAAACATTCAGTACTTC.

V usage is TRBV9 and J usage is TRBJ2-7, with a weak D call TRBD2 (6 bases). CDR1 is SGDLS, CDR2 YYNGEE, per germline. This CDR3 contains 16 residues. Deletions cut 3 bases from V and 2 bases from J, with 18 bases between. Here the CDR3 DNA reads TGTGCCAGCAGCGCCGGGGGTAGATTGGCCCCCTACGAGCAGTACTTC. As protein: CASSAGGRLAPYEQYF.

This clone was counted a few times. V gene TRBV4-3 combines with J gene TRBJ2-7; 8 nucleotides agree with TRBD1. The CDR3 runs to 14 residues. The trim removed 5 bases at V and 4 bases at J, leaving 7 bases unmatched. Germline loops: CDR1 LGHNA, CDR2 YSLEER. CDR3 in DNA: TGCGCCAGCAGCTACGACAGGGGCGGTTACGAGCAGTACTTC. This encodes CASSYDRGGYEQYF.

CDR3 nucleotide sequence: TGTGCCAGTAGAAGAGTTGGCGGTGGAGAGCAGTACTTC. It specifies CASRRVGGGEQYF. This chain connects TRBV19 to TRBJ2-7; D unresolved. Germline V lookup: CDR1 LNHDA, CDR2 SQIVND (reference sequence). V dropped 6 bases and J dropped 7 bases, with 16 bases sitting between them. CDR3 length: 13 residues.